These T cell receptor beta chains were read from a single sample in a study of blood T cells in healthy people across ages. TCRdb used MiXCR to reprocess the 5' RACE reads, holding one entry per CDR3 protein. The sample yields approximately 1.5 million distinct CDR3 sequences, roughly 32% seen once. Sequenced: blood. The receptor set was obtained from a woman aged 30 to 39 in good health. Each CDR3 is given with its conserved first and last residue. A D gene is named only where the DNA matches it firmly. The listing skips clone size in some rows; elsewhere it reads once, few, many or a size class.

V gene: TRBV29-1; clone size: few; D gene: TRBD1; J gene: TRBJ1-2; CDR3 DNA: TGCAGCGTTGAGTGGGACAGGGACGGCTACACCTTC; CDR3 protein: CSVEWDRDGYTF
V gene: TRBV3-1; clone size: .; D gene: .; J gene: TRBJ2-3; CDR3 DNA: TGTGCCAGCAGCCAAGAAGCGGCGGGGAGCTCGGCCGGTACGCAGTATTTT; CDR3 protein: CASSQEAAGSSAGTQYF
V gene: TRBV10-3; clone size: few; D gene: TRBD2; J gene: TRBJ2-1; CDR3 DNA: TGTGCCATCAGTGAGTCCGGGGCGGCTAGCGGGAGTTATGACAATGAGCAGTTCTTC; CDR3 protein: CAISESGAASGSYDNEQFF
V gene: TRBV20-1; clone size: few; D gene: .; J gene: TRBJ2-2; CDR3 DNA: TGCAGTGCTTCCCTGACAGCGGGCACCGGGGAGCTGTTTTTT; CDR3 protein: CSASLTAGTGELFF
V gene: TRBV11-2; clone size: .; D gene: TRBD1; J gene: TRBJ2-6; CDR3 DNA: TGTGCCAGCAGCTTAGAGTGGGGACAGTTACCCTCCGGCTCCATCTATAGGGGGGCCAACGTCCTGACTTTC; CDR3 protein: CASSLEWGQLPSGSIYRGANVLTF
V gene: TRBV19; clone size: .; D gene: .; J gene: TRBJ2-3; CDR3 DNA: TGTGCCAGCCAGGGGCCAGGCACAGATACGCAGTATTTT; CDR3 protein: CASQGPGTDTQYF
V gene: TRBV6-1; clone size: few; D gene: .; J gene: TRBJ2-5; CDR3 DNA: TGTGCCAGCAAGTTCGGGGGGCTGGAGACCCAGTACTTC; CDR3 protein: CASKFGGLETQYF
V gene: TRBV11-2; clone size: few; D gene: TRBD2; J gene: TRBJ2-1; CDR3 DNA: TGTGCCAGCAGCTTAGGGAGCGGGAGCCCCTACAATGAGCAGTTCTTC; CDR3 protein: CASSLGSGSPYNEQFF
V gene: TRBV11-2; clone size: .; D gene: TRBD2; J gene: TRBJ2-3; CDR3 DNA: TGTGCCAGCAGCTTAGGGACTAGCGGGGTTAGCACAGATACGCAGTATTTT; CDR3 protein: CASSLGTSGVSTDTQYF
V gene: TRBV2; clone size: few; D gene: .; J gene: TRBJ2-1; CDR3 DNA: TGTGCCAGCAGTGGGGGGTCTACGGGCAATGAGCAGTTCTTC; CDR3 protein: CASSGGSTGNEQFF
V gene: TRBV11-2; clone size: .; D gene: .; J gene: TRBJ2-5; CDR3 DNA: TGTGCCAGCAGTCTTAGGTTGGGTTTCGGGGAGACCCAGTACTTC; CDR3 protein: CASSLRLGFGETQYF
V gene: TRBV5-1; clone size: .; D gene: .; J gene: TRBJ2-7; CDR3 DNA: TGCACCAGCAGCTTGACCGGTTACGAGCAGTACTTC; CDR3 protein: CTSSLTGYEQYF
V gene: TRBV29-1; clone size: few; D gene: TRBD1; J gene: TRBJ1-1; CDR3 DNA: TGCAGCGCCGCCCGACAGGGAATGAACACTGAAGCTTTCTTT; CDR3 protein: CSAARQGMNTEAFF
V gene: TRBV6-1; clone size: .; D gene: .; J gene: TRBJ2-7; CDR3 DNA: TGTGCCAGCAGTGAAGGAAGGAACGAGCAGTACTTC; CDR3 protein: CASSEGRNEQYF
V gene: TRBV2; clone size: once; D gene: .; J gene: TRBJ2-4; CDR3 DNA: TGTGCCAGCGGGGTCATTCAAAACATTCAGTACTTC; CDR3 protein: CASGVIQNIQYF
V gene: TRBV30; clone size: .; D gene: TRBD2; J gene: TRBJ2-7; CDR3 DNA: TGTGCCTGCGGCCGGCGGGGGGAGCAGTACTTC; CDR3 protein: CACGRRGEQYF
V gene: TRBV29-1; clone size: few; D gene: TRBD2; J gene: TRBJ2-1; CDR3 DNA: TGCAGCGTTGACGGGAGGGGGGATGAGCAGTTCTTC; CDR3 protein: CSVDGRGDEQFF
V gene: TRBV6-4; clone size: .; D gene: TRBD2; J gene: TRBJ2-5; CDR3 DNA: TGTGCCAGCAGAAGACTAGCGGGGATGTTGCATGAGCAGTACTTC; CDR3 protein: CASRRLAGMLHEQYF
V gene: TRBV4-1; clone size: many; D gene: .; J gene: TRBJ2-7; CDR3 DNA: TGCGCCAGCAGCCTGACCCCCGGTCTCTCAACCTACGAGCAGTACTTC; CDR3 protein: CASSLTPGLSTYEQYF
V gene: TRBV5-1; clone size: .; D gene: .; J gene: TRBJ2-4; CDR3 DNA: TGCGCCAGCAGCGTCCAGTCAGGGGCAATTGCAATTCAGTACTTC; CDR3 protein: CASSVQSGAIAIQYF
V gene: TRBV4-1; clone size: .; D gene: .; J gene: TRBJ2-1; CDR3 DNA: TGCGCCAGCAGCCGAGACATTTACAATGAGCAGTTCTTC; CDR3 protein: CASSRDIYNEQFF
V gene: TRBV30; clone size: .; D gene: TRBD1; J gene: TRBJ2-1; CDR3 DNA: TGTGCCGAGGGACAGGGGGTTTACAATGAGCAGTTCTTC; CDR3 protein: CAEGQGVYNEQFF
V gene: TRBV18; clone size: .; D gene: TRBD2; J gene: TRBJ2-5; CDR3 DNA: TGTGCCAGCTCACCCTCGGCGGGGGAGGAGACCCAGTACTTC; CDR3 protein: CASSPSAGEETQYF
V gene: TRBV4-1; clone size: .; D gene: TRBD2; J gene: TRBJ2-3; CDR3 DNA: TGCGCCAGCAGCCAGGGACTAGCGGGGGACACAGATACGCAGTATTTT; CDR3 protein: CASSQGLAGDTDTQYF
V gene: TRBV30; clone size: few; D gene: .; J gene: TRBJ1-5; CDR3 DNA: TGTGCCTCCGGGGCGAATCAGCCCCAGCATTTT; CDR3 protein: CASGANQPQHF
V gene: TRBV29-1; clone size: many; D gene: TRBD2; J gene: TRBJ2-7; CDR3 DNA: TGCAGCGTTGCGTCAGCGGGAGCGGCGGACGAGCAGTACTTC; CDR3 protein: CSVASAGAADEQYF
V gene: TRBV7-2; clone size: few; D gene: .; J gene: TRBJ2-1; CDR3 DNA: TGTGCCAGCAGCCTACAGGGGTGGGGGGGTTGGCAGTTCTTC; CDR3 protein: CASSLQGWGGWQFF
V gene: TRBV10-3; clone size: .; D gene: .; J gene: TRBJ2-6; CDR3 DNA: TGTGCCACTTCCCGAGGGGATCAGGGGGCCAACGTCCTGACTTTC; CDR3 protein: CATSRGDQGANVLTF
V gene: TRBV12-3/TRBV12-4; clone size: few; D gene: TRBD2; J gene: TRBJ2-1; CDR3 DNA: TGTGCCAGCAGACCCAACCTAGCGGGGGGGCCCTACAATGAGCAGTTCTTC; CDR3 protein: CASRPNLAGGPYNEQFF
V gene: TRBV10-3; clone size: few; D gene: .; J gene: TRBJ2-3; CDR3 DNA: TGTGCCATCTTCCGCGCGAGTGGGACAGATACGCAGTATTTT; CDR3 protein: CAIFRASGTDTQYF
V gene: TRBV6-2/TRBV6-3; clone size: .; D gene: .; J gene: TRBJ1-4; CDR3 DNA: TGTGCCAGCAGTTACTCGCATGGAGGGGGAGAAGGTGAAAAACGGTTTTTT; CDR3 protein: CASSYSHGGGEGEKRFF
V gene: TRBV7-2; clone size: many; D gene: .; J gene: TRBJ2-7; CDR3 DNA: TGTGCCAGCAGCTCAACGGGACTTTCCTACGAGCAGTACTTC; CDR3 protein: CASSSTGLSYEQYF
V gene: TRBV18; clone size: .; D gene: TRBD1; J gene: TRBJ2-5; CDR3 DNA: TGTGCCAGCTCATCAAGCCCCGGGACAGCAAAAGAGACCCAGTACTTC; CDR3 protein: CASSSSPGTAKETQYF
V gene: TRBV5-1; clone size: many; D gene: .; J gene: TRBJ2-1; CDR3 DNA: TGCGCCAGCAGCCCGGACCCCTCCTACAATGAGCAGTTCTTC; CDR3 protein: CASSPDPSYNEQFF
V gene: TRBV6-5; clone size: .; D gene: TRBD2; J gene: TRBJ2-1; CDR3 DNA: TGTGCCAGCAACCCCTCTAGCGGGAGTCAGAATGAGCAGTTCTTC; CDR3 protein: CASNPSSGSQNEQFF